Presented here are 21 T cell receptor beta chains from one specimen sequenced in a study of T cell repertoires in cytomegalovirus infection (dated by TCRdb to the late 2010s). Their target antigens are unknown. The meaning of the sample's treatment or condition label: in vitro stimulation with specific CMV peptide epitopes to enrich CMV-specific T cells. This sample was sequenced with an Illumina HiSeq 1500. TCRdb's own reprocessing of the public reads used fastp at Q25 and MiXCR and kept productive beta chains. Each record represents a unique CDR3 protein, reported with the most common genes and DNA among its rows. The sample profile shows approximately 770,000 distinct CDR3 sequences; about 28% of them were found once. About 12% of the sample is held by the ten biggest clonotypes. The source material was cultured CD8+ T cells from PBMCs, sampled from culture after CMV antigen stimulation. Source of these receptors: a human donor in good health (CMV status not recorded). Some clones in this sample may be carry-over from other donors' samples.

The chain combines TRBV19 with TRBJ1-6; no reliable D call. CDR1 LNHDA and CDR2 SQIVND come from the germline V gene (reference sequence). The germline V and J ends were trimmed by 3 bases and 7 bases, with 10 bases remaining between them. This CDR3 is 14 amino acids long. The CDR3, as DNA: TGTGCCAGTAGTATGGTTAGTGTCAATTCACCCCTCCACTTT. This codes for CASSMVSVNSPLHF.

This clonotype has just a few counts. The V call is TRBV11-2, the J call TRBJ2-2; D is possibly TRBD2 (5 bases). Between the trimmed V and J ends, which lost 0 bases and 4 bases, there was a span of 6 bases. This CDR3 spans 14 amino acids. Germline V gene lookup returns CDR1 SGHAT and CDR2 FQNNGV. The CDR3 protein is CASSLDEGTGELFF. In DNA form, the CDR3 reads TGTGCCAGCAGCTTAGATGAGGGCACCGGGGAGCTGTTTTTT.

The chain is built from TRBV11-2 and TRBJ2-5; D not resolved. Trimming shortened V by 4 bases and J by 7 bases, and 7 bases separated the two germline ends. The germline V gene encodes CDR1 SGHAT and CDR2 FQNNGV. The CDR3 is 11 residues long. CDR3 DNA sequence: TGTGCCAGCAGCTCCATGGGGACCCAGTACTTC. As protein: CASSSMGTQYF.

The chain uses TRBV11-1 and TRBJ2-2, with D perhaps matching TRBD1 (5 bases). V shed 4 bases and J shed 8 bases, with 17 bases lying between them. This CDR3 comprises 15 residues. Germline assignment: CDR1 SGHAT and CDR2 FQDESV (reference sequence). CDR3 in DNA: TGTGCCAGCAGCTCCTCCTCAGGGTATCCTGGGGAGCTGTTTTTT. This codes for CASSSSSGYPGELFF.

This clonotype was observed at least ten times. The chain recombines TRBV19 with TRBJ2-2, with D maybe TRBD1 (6 bases). The CDR3 has 16 amino acids. Germline-derived CDR1 and CDR2 are LNHDA and SQIVND (reference sequence). Trimming took 5 bases from V and 2 from J, leaving 15 bases between them. The CDR3 region is CASSGLRGPNTGELFF. The CDR3 nucleotides read TGTGCCAGTAGTGGCCTCAGGGGTCCCAACACCGGGGAGCTGTTTTTT.

The CDR3 is CASSYGLPTPDTQYF. Written as DNA, the CDR3 is TGTGCCAGCAGTTACGGACTCCCCACCCCAGATACGCAGTATTTT. The chain has TRBV6-2 or TRBV6-3 and TRBJ2-3; possible D gene TRBD2, 5 bases. Between the trimmed V and J ends, which lost 2 bases and 4 bases, there was a span of 13 bases. This CDR3 region has 15 residues. Germline V gene data show CDR1 as MNHEY and CDR2 as SVGEGT.

This clonotype was counted many times. The chain combines TRBV7-6 with TRBJ2-7; 8 bases fit TRBD2. Germline-derived CDR1 and CDR2 are SGHVS and FNYEAQ. Losses at the gene ends were 3 bases for V and 5 bases for J; bases not matched to a gene: 12. The CDR3 has 16 amino acids. Here the CDR3 DNA reads TGTGCCAGCAGCTTCAGCGGCAGGGCGGGGGGCCACGAGCAGTACTTC. Protein product: CASSFSGRAGGHEQYF.

This sequence joins TRBV7-6 and TRBJ1-5; no reliable D call. The germline V and J ends were trimmed by 3 bases and 7 bases, with 10 bases remaining between them. Germline V gene lookup returns CDR1 SGHVS and CDR2 FNYEAQ. The CDR3 has 13 amino acids. The CDR3 region has the DNA TGTGCCAGCAGCTTGAGACCGTCACAGCCCCAGCATTTT. Its translation: CASSLRPSQPQHF.

In this sample, this clonotype turned up once. The chain is built from TRBV6-8 and TRBJ2-3; maybe TRBD2 (5 bases). Trimming stripped 6 bases from V and 8 bases from J, with 18 bases between. The germline V gene encodes CDR1 MNHGY and CDR2 SAAAGT. The CDR3 contains 14 residues. The CDR3 bases are TGTGCCAGCAGCGCCGGGATCCTTTTGACTACGCAGTATTTT. Protein: CASSAGILLTTQYF.

This clonotype turned up a few times. J is TRBJ2-2 and V is TRBV4-1; possibly TRBD1 for D (6 bases). The ends were cut back, 6 bases at V and 6 bases at J, with 20 bases in the middle. Germline V lookup: CDR1 MGHRA, CDR2 YSYEKL. The CDR3 loop spans 16 amino acids. CDR3 DNA sequence: TGCGCCAGCAGTGTAAGAGTTACAGGGCTGCCCGGGGAGCTGTTTTTT. This sequence encodes CASSVRVTGLPGELFF.

This clonotype was counted only a few times. This sequence joins TRBV7-9 and TRBJ1-2, with D uncertain. Germline CDR1 and CDR2: SEHNR and FQNEAQ (reference sequence). V lost 3 bases and J 2 bases, leaving 10 bases between the germline ends. The CDR3 is 14 amino acids. CDR3 bases: TGTGCCAGCAGCTTTACGGATCTCAACTATGGCTACACCTTC. Encoded protein: CASSFTDLNYGYTF.

With respect to this clonotype: Germline and junction disagree at one end, which may indicate a read error. The chain employs TRBV7-6 and TRBJ2-1, with TRBD2 identical over 8 bases. Germline values: CDR1 SGHVS, CDR2 FNYEAQ. The CDR3 contains 14 residues. CDR3 protein: CASSLISGGSEQFF. The CDR3 coding sequence is TGTGCTAGCAGCTTAATATCGGGGGGGAGTGAGCAGTTCTTC.

This clonotype has more than one count but fewer than ten. The gene calls are TRBV4-3 and TRBJ1-1, with unresolved D. This CDR3 comprises 15 residues. Trimming stripped 1 base from V and 5 bases from J, with 14 bases between. CDR1 and CDR2 (germline): LGHNA, YSLEER. The CDR3 DNA follows: TGCGCCAGCAGCCAAGTAGGTTCGCTGGGGACTGAAGCTTTCTTT. Translated: CASSQVGSLGTEAFF.

The chain is built from TRBV6-6 and TRBJ2-1, with TRBD1 matching over 8 bases. J lost 3 bases, V lost 7 bases, and 8 bases had no gene match. The CDR3 length is 15 residues. CDR1 MNHNY and CDR2 SVGAGI come from the germline V gene (reference sequence). The chain's CDR3 is CASNLDRGGYNEQFF. The CDR3 DNA sequence: TGTGCCAGCAATTTAGACAGGGGCGGCTACAATGAGCAGTTCTTC.

The rearrangement uses TRBV6-2 or TRBV6-3 and TRBJ2-1; D not resolved. The CDR3 is made up of 15 amino acids. Trimming took 5 bases from V and 0 from J, leaving 11 bases between them. Germline V lookup: CDR1 MNHEY, CDR2 SVGEGT. The CDR3 DNA sequence: TGTGCCAGCAGTCGACAAGTTCTCTCCTACAATGAGCAGTTCTTC. Its translation is CASSRQVLSYNEQFF.

This chain uses TRBV5-6 with TRBJ1-6, with D unresolved. The CDR3 extends over 14 amino acids. Trimming took off 2 bases at V and 6 bases at J, with 9 bases between the two ends. CDR1 SGHDT and CDR2 YYEEEE come from the germline V gene. The CDR3 here is CASSFIGFNSPLHF. CDR3 nucleotides: TGTGCCAGCAGCTTCATCGGGTTTAATTCACCCCTCCACTTT.

This clonotype occurred a few times. The rearrangement uses TRBV5-1 and TRBJ2-4; no clear D gene. Germline loops: CDR1 SGHRS, CDR2 YFSETQ. V shed 0 bases and J shed 8 bases, with 21 bases lying between them. The CDR3 totals 17 residues. CDR3 residues: CASSLDPPLSDSDIQYF. The DNA for the CDR3 is TGCGCCAGCAGCTTGGATCCCCCGCTCTCCGATTCCGACATTCAGTACTTC.

V is TRBV7-6 and J is TRBJ2-1; the match to TRBD2 covers 8 bases. The CDR3 is 17 amino acids. Per germline, CDR1 SGHVS and CDR2 FNYEAQ. After removal of 2 bases from V and 2 bases from J, the junction contained 8 bases not matched to a gene. The CDR3 loop reads CASSLYIPAGAYNEQFF. Written as DNA, the CDR3 is TGTGCCAGCAGCTTATATATCCCAGCGGGGGCCTACAATGAGCAGTTCTTC.

This clonotype showed up just a few times. V gene TRBV7-3 combines with J gene TRBJ2-2; 8 nucleotides match TRBD1. The ends lost 0 bases at V and 4 bases at J; junction bases unmatched: 1. The germline V gene has CDR1 SGHTA and CDR2 FQGTGA. This CDR3 is built from 15 residues. The CDR3 DNA is TGTGCCAGCAGCTTAACGACAGGGGCCACCGGGGAGCTGTTTTTT. Its protein product is CASSLTTGATGELFF.

The chain employs TRBV7-9 and TRBJ2-3, with 9 positions matching TRBD1. In germline, CDR1 is SEHNR, CDR2 FQNEAQ (reference sequence). Germline trimming cut 1 base from V and 3 bases from J; bases unmatched to any gene: 14. CDR3 length equals 19 residues. In DNA, the CDR3 is TGTGCCAGCAGCTTAGATAGGTTGGACAGGGGTCAGAGGACAGATACGCAGTATTTT. Its translation is CASSLDRLDRGQRTDTQYF.

The chain combines TRBV12-5 with TRBJ2-1; 8 nucleotides line up with TRBD2. The CDR3 covers 18 residues. With 3 bases clipped from V and 5 bases from J, the junction kept 15 bases outside the gene matches. Germline V CDR1 and CDR2: LGHNT, FRNRAP. CDR3 DNA: TGTGCTAGTGGTTTCATCCTGGGCGGCGGGGGGCCTGACAATGAGCAGTTCTTC. The encoded protein is CASGFILGGGGPDNEQFF.